This paragraph reports one T cell receptor (beta chain). What it binds is unknown. The junction does not match germline at one end; this may be a read error. This record comes from a study of cytomegalovirus exposure and HLA in healthy donors. 13 Jbeta primers and 60 Vbeta primers were used for the PCR. Assay: immunoSEQ multiplex PCR; the TCRdb copy retains only in-frame clones and omits some. The sample comprises around 200,000 clones, approximately 78% of which are singletons, and less than 3% rests with the top ten. Germline lookup yields CDR1 SEHNR and CDR2 FQNEAQ (reference sequence). This CDR3 contains 15 residues. Nominally healthy donors were sampled, though unrecorded immune exposures were likely. Points from the study as a whole: Later on, an analysis tied approximately 17,000 TCR beta sequences to HLA alleles at 0.05 false discovery rate. The authors considered a cluster of highly shared sequence variants likely to be a sequencing artifact.

The TCR sequence derives from a woman between 40 and 50 years old in good health and CMV-seronegative. Sequenced material: PBMCs. J is TRBJ1-2 and V is TRBV7-9, with TRBD1 identical over 8 bases. The CDR3 region has the DNA TGTTCCAGCAGCTATCCTGGACAGGGAAACTATGGCTACACCTTC. Protein product: CSSSYPGQGNYGYTF.